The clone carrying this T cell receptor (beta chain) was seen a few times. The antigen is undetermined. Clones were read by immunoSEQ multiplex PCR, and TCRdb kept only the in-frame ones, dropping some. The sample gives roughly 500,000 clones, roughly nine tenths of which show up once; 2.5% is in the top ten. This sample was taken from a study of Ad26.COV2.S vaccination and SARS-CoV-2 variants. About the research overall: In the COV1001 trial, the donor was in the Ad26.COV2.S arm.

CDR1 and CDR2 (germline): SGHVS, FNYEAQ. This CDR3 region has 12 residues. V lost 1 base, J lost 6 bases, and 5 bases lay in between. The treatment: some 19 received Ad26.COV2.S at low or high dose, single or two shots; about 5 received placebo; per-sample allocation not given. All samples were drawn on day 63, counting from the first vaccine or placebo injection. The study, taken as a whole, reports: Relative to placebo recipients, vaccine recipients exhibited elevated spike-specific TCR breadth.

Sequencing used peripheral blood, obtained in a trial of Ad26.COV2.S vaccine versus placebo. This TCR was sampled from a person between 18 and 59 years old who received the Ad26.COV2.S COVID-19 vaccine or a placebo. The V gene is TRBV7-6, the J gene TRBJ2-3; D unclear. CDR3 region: CASSLGHDTQYF. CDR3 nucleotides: TGTGCCAGCAGCTTAGGTCACGATACGCAGTATTTT.